These T cell receptor beta chains were read from a single sample in a study of T cell responses to AZD1222 COVID-19 vaccine. Produced via immunoSEQ multiplex PCR; TCRdb's table is partial and in-frame only. The table includes 250,000 to 300,000 clones, 90% to 95% detected once. Here the sequenced sample was peripheral blood, taken 28 days after the second AZD1222 dose. The source of these receptors is an adult who received the AZD1222 COVID-19 vaccine. CDR3s include the opening cysteine and the closing phenylalanine or tryptophan. D genes are given only for firm matches. Part of the rows lack a size; the others show once, few, many or a class for expanded clones.

TRBJ2-2 | . | . | TRBV9 | CASNRNTGELFF | TGTGCCAGCAACAGGAACACCGGGGAGCTGTTTTTT
TRBJ1-4 | . | TRBD1 | TRBV7-9 | CASSLGQGAEKLFF | TGTGCCAGCAGCTTGGGACAGGGAGCTGAAAAACTGTTTTTT
TRBJ2-7 | . | . | TRBV7-9 | CASSLAAYEQYF | TGTGCCAGCAGCTTAGCTGCCTACGAGCAGTACTTC
TRBJ2-1 | . | . | TRBV29-1 | CSVEDQTSHQSSYNEQFF | TGCAGCGTTGAAGATCAAACCAGCCACCAAAGCTCCTACAATGAGCAGTTCTTC
TRBJ2-5 | . | TRBD1 | TRBV5-8 | CASSLGQGAGETQYF | TGTGCCAGCAGCTTGGGACAGGGGGCAGGAGAGACCCAGTACTTC
TRBJ2-1 | . | TRBD2 | TRBV7-9 | CASSGTSGQNNEQFF | TGTGCCAGCAGCGGAACTAGCGGGCAGAACAATGAGCAGTTCTTC
TRBJ2-7 | once | TRBD2 | TRBV6-5 | CASSYGLAESYEQYF | TGTGCCAGCAGTTACGGTCTAGCGGAATCCTACGAGCAGTACTTC
TRBJ2-1 | . | . | TRBV7-8 | CASSRDPIDEQFF | TGTGCCAGCAGCCGTGACCCCATCGATGAGCAGTTCTTC
TRBJ1-4 | . | TRBD1 | TRBV29-1 | CSVTGGQGLEKLFF | TGCAGCGTCACAGGGGGACAGGGTTTGGAAAAACTGTTTTTT
TRBJ2-7 | . | . | TRBV5-6 | CASSFRQARSYEQYF | TGTGCCAGCAGTTTTCGACAGGCACGCTCCTACGAGCAGTACTTC
TRBJ2-4 | . | . | TRBV20-1 | CSARGGGIQYF | TGCAGTGCTAGAGGTGGAGGCATTCAGTACTTC
TRBJ2-5 | once | . | TRBV5-1 | CASSLVGQETQYF | TGCGCCAGCAGCTTGGTAGGTCAAGAGACCCAGTACTTC
TRBJ2-7 | . | TRBD1 | TRBV5-4 | CASSLEGTGGYEQYF | TGTGCCAGCAGCTTGGAGGGGACAGGGGGTTACGAGCAGTACTTC
TRBJ1-2 | . | TRBD1 | TRBV3-1/TRBV3-2 | CASSQGQGGYGYTF | TGTGCCAGCAGCCAAGGACAGGGTGGGTATGGCTACACCTTC
TRBJ2-7 | . | TRBD1 | TRBV18 | CASSFGQGAREQYF | TGTGCCAGCTCATTCGGACAGGGGGCGAGGGAGCAGTACTTC
TRBJ1-2 | . | . | TRBV5-1 | CASSLAASTYGYTF | TGCGCCAGCAGCTTGGCAGCGTCCACCTATGGCTACACCTTC
TRBJ2-3 | . | TRBD2 | TRBV9 | CASSVSSGGADTQYF | TGTGCCAGCAGCGTGTCTAGCGGGGGGGCAGATACGCAGTATTTT
TRBJ1-1 | . | . | TRBV7-9 | CASSPSTEAFF | TGTGCCAGCAGCCCGAGCACTGAAGCTTTCTTT
TRBJ1-5 | . | . | TRBV28 | CASSLPPAPGAYSNQPQHF | TGTGCCAGCAGTCTCCCTCCGGCACCTGGGGCGTATAGCAATCAGCCCCAGCATTTT
TRBJ2-7 | . | . | TRBV4-3 | CASSPDREAEQYF | TGCGCCAGCAGCCCAGACAGGGAGGCCGAGCAGTACTTC
TRBJ1-1 | . | . | TRBV3-1/TRBV3-2 | CASSQSVTEAFF | TGTGCCAGCAGCCAAAGCGTCACTGAAGCTTTCTTT
TRBJ2-7 | once | . | TRBV7-2 | CASSLRNRGEQYF | TGTGCCAGCAGCTTAAGGAACCGGGGGGAGCAGTACTTC
TRBJ1-1 | . | . | TRBV3-1/TRBV3-2 | CASSSIIGTEAFF | TGTGCCAGCAGCTCTATCATCGGCACTGAAGCTTTCTTT
TRBJ2-5 | . | . | TRBV5-1 | CASSLAGAQETQYF | TGCGCCAGCAGCTTGGCCGGGGCTCAAGAGACCCAGTACTTC
TRBJ2-1 | . | . | TRBV19 | CASSITGGEQFF | TGTGCCAGTAGTATAACCGGGGGTGAGCAGTTCTTC
TRBJ2-2 | . | . | TRBV6-2/TRBV6-3 | CASSYLGSNTGELFF | TGTGCCAGCAGTTATCTGGGGTCGAACACCGGGGAGCTGTTTTTT
TRBJ2-7 | . | TRBD1 | TRBV6-6 | CASSPGTGFFTLYEQYF | TGTGCCAGCAGTCCCGGGACAGGTTTTTTTACCCTATACGAGCAGTACTTC
TRBJ2-7 | . | . | TRBV12-3/TRBV12-4 | CASSTGLRYEQYF | TGTGCCAGCAGTACGGGATTAAGATACGAGCAGTACTTC
TRBJ2-5 | once | . | TRBV25-1 | CASASLPAEETQYF | TGTGCCAGCGCCTCCTTACCGGCGGAAGAGACCCAGTACTTC
TRBJ1-1 | few | . | TRBV27 | CASSPRGTEAFF | TGTGCCAGCAGTCCCAGAGGGACTGAAGCTTTCTTT
TRBJ1-6 | . | . | TRBV3-1/TRBV3-2 | CASSQTRATNSPLHF | TGTGCCAGCAGCCAAACAAGGGCGACTAATTCACCCCTCCACTTT
TRBJ2-7 | . | . | TRBV11-2 | CASSLNRDNEQYF | TGTGCCAGCAGCTTAAACAGGGACAACGAGCAGTACTTC
TRBJ2-2 | . | . | TRBV3-1/TRBV3-2 | CASSRQDPGELFF | TGTGCCAGCAGCCGACAGGACCCCGGGGAGCTGTTTTTT
TRBJ1-2 | . | . | TRBV9 | CASSVGGAYGYTF | TGTGCCAGCAGCGTAGGAGGGGCCTATGGCTACACCTTC
TRBJ2-3 | . | TRBD2 | TRBV10-1 | CASSEASGGVDTQYF | TGCGCCAGCAGTGAGGCTAGCGGGGGGGTAGATACGCAGTATTTT
TRBJ1-6 | . | TRBD1 | TRBV6-5 | CASSFSRDRDSPLHF | TGTGCCAGCAGTTTCTCCCGGGACAGAGATTCACCCCTCCACTTT